This is a list of T cell receptor beta chains from one sample in a study of chemoradiotherapy in HPV16-positive cancers. The table came from immunoSEQ multiplex PCR; TCRdb's copy has only in-frame clones and leaves some out. This table has 10,000 to 15,000 clones, around 80% appearing once. Collection of the sample occurred from a patient who underwent chemoradiotherapy. Receptors originate from a human donor with HPV-associated anogenital cancer. The CDR3 runs from the conserved cysteine through the conserved F or W. A D gene is named only where the DNA matches it firmly. Size values are once, few and many counts, or a class for expanded clones, and some rows have none.

V	D	size	J	CDR3	DNA
TRBV7-6	-	-	TRBJ1-1	CASSLVQQGEAFF	TGTGCCAGCAGCTTAGTTCAACAGGGTGAAGCTTTCTTT
TRBV6-4	TRBD1	-	TRBJ2-2	CASSDSTGAGELFF	TGTGCCAGCAGTGACTCGACAGGGGCCGGGGAGCTGTTTTTT
TRBV7-2	-	-	TRBJ1-5	CASSLVGQSNQPQHF	TGTGCCAGCAGCTTAGTAGGACAGTCCAATCAGCCCCAGCATTTT
TRBV5-4	TRBD2	-	TRBJ2-1	CASRRGAGGYNEQFF	TGTGCCAGCAGACGAGGAGCGGGGGGGTACAATGAGCAGTTCTTC
TRBV2	-	few	TRBJ2-7	CASSDFGVSYEQYF	TGTGCCAGCAGTGATTTCGGGGTCTCCTACGAGCAGTACTTC
TRBV27	-	-	TRBJ1-6	CASGALSSYNSPLHF	TGTGCCAGCGGGGCACTTAGCTCCTATAATTCACCCCTCCACTTT
TRBV5-6	TRBD1	-	TRBJ1-2	CASSLQGQGAGGYTF	TGTGCCAGCAGCTTACAGGGACAGGGGGCGGGTGGCTACACCTTC
TRBV6-5	-	-	TRBJ2-3	CASSYADTQYF	TGTGCCAGCAGTTACGCAGATACGCAGTATTTT
TRBV2	-	-	TRBJ2-1	CASSVPTGRGGAGGYNEQFF	TGTGCCAGCAGTGTCCCAACAGGGCGTGGTGGGGCTGGTGGCTACAATGAGCAGTTCTTC
TRBV11-2	TRBD1	once	TRBJ2-3	CASSSTGVRATQYF	TGTGCCAGCAGCTCTACAGGGGTGCGGGCTACGCAGTATTTT
TRBV6-5	-	few	TRBJ1-1	CASSRGMNTEAFF	TGTGCCAGCAGTCGGGGGATGAACACTGAAGCTTTCTTT
TRBV5-1	-	few	TRBJ2-7	CASSLGRDYEQYF	TGCGCCAGCAGCCTCGGCAGGGACTACGAGCAGTACTTC
TRBV7-8	-	once	TRBJ1-1	CASSLRGGQEAFF	TGTGCCAGCAGTCTTAGGGGAGGGCAGGAAGCTTTCTTT
TRBV30	-	-	TRBJ1-2	CAWNGRRTYGYTF	TGTGCCTGGAACGGACGGAGAACCTATGGCTACACCTTC
TRBV10-3	TRBD1	-	TRBJ1-1	CAISPTRSTGVNTEAFF	TGTGCCATCAGCCCGACACGATCGACAGGGGTGAACACTGAAGCTTTCTTT
TRBV5-4	-	-	TRBJ1-1	CASSFGTPINTEAFF	TGTGCCAGCAGCTTTGGGACACCGATTAACACTGAAGCTTTCTTT
TRBV7-9	-	-	TRBJ2-1	CASTRGSALNEQFF	TGTGCCAGCACCCGAGGGTCGGCCCTCAATGAGCAGTTCTTC
TRBV5-1	-	-	TRBJ2-6	CASSLDRDPAFGANVLTF	TGCGCCAGCAGCTTGGACAGGGATCCCGCCTTCGGGGCCAACGTCCTGACTTTC
TRBV2	-	once	TRBJ1-6	CASSAEDSRNNSPLHF	TGTGCCAGCAGTGCGGAGGACAGCCGTAATAATTCACCCCTCCACTTT
TRBV19	TRBD1	-	TRBJ1-5	CASSIRGQGSNQPQHF	TGTGCCAGTAGTATAAGGGGACAGGGTAGCAATCAGCCCCAGCATTTT
TRBV29-1	TRBD2	-	TRBJ2-2	CSAERGTGELFF	TGCAGCGCTGAGCGGGGGACCGGGGAGCTGTTTTTT
TRBV5-1	-	few	TRBJ1-2	CASSLEPTGTYGYTF	TGCGCCAGCAGCTTGGAGCCCACAGGGACCTATGGCTACACCTTC
TRBV30	-	-	TRBJ1-1	CAWSRGTEAFF	TGTGCCTGGAGTAGGGGCACTGAAGCTTTCTTT
TRBV19	-	-	TRBJ1-5	CASSIWGRRGTQSSPQHF	TGTGCCAGTAGTATTTGGGGCCGGAGGGGGACCCAATCAAGCCCCCAGCATTTT
TRBV14	-	-	TRBJ2-7	CASSSGDEQYF	TGTGCCAGCAGCTCAGGGGACGAGCAGTACTTC
TRBV6-4	-	-	TRBJ2-6	CASSANSGANVLTF	TGTGCCAGCAGTGCAAACTCTGGGGCCAACGTCCTGACTTTC
TRBV5-5	-	-	TRBJ1-3	CASSRTPGAGNTIYF	TGTGCCAGCAGCCGTACCCCGGGGGCGGGAAACACCATATATTTT
TRBV18	TRBD1	-	TRBJ1-1	CASSPSRQGPKLF	TGTGCCAGCTCACCGTCAAGACAGGGACCAAAGCTCTTT
TRBV7-9	-	once	TRBJ1-3	CASSHGKVEANTIYF	TGTGCCAGCAGCCACGGGAAGGTTGAAGCAAACACCATATATTTT
TRBV5-1	-	-	TRBJ2-7	CASSRGESSYEQYF	TGCGCCAGCAGCAGGGGAGAGAGCTCCTACGAGCAGTACTTC
TRBV7-2	-	-	TRBJ1-2	CASSLEGIDGYTF	TGTGCCAGCAGCTTAGAAGGGATCGATGGCTACACCTTC
TRBV9	-	few	TRBJ2-2	CASSVDSRGNTGELFF	TGTGCCAGCAGCGTAGATTCCAGGGGGAACACCGGGGAGCTGTTTTTT
TRBV10-1	-	-	TRBJ1-1	CASSEGGGTTEAFF	TGCGCCAGCAGTGAGGGGGGGGGTACCACTGAAGCTTTCTTT
TRBV7-9	TRBD1	-	TRBJ1-1	CASSPGQVHTEAFF	TGTGCCAGCAGCCCGGGACAGGTTCACACTGAAGCTTTCTTT
TRBV5-1	-	once	TRBJ1-1	CASSLRYEGRNTEAFF	TGCGCCAGCAGCTTGCGATACGAGGGGAGAAACACTGAAGCTTTCTTT
TRBV19	TRBD1	-	TRBJ2-7	CASSIGWGQVYEQYF	TGTGCCAGTAGTATAGGTTGGGGACAGGTCTACGAGCAGTACTTC